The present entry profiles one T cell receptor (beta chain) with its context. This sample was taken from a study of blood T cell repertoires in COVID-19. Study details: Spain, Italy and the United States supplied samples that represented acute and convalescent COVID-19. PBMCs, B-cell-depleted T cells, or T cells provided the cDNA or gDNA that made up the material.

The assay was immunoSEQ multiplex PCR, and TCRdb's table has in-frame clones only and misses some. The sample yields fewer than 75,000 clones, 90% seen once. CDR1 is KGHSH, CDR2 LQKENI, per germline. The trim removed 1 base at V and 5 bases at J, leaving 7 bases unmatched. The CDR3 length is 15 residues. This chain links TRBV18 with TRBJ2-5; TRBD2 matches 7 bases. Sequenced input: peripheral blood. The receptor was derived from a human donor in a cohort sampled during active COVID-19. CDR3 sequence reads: CASSPRAGVAETQYF. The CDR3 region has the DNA TGTGCCAGCTCACCACGGGCGGGAGTCGCGGAGACCCAGTACTTC.